This entry features one T cell receptor beta chain sequence. Its antigen is unidentified. Germline CDR1 and CDR2: SGHRS and YFSETQ. The CDR3 has 18 amino acids. V was pared by 1 base and J by 2 bases, with 18 bases between. The source of the sample is a study of beta chain features in type 1 diabetes. Since all of the isolated RNA was reverse transcribed, expressed TCRB transcripts were what got sequenced. Profiling relied on immunoSEQ multiplex PCR, and the TCRdb table lists in-frame clones only, not all of them. The profile shows some 140,000 clones, approximately 10% of them singletons. Whole-study results and caveats: TCRB CDR3s were moderately but significantly shorter in Type 1 diabetes patients in all four CD4+ subsets.

V gene TRBV5-1 combines with J gene TRBJ1-4; D gene uncertain. The sample was central memory CD4+ T cells from blood. This receptor was identified in a man in his thirties or forties with type 1 diabetes. DNA for the CDR3: TGCGCCAGCAGCTTGCTGGGAGCGGGGATGAACACTAATGAAAAACTGTTTTTT. Its protein is CASSLLGAGMNTNEKLFF.